This T cell receptor beta chain is drawn from a study of T cell responses to AZD1222 COVID-19 vaccine. Study as a whole: Analysis merged second doses at about 4 or about 12 weeks.

Whole-study results and caveats: As reported, nearly half of all spike-specific TCRs target variant regions that are unmutated. In a largely white British group with more females than males, clonal diversity was possibly underestimated. Spike was spanned by vaccine-associated CD4 TCRs, with dominance at 160-218 and 743-854.

This CDR3 is built from 12 residues. Germline CDR1 is SQVTM and CDR2 is ANQGSEA. V was trimmed by 6 bases and J by 7 bases, leaving 16 bases between them. Data came from immunoSEQ multiplex PCR; TCRdb stores just in-frame clones and leaves some out. The repertoire has more than 140,000 clones, 91% of them found once; the top ten carry 4.5% to 6.5%. Comments on this clone: What it binds is not known.

This TCR derives from an adult in good health. The chain uses TRBV29-1 and TRBJ2-7, with D perhaps assigned TRBD1 or TRBD2 (5 bases each). The specimen was peripheral blood, collected on day 0 of AZD1222 vaccination. The chain's CDR3 is CSVRDPSSEQYF. CDR3 coding DNA: TGCAGCGTCAGGGACCCTTCCTCGGAGCAGTACTTC.